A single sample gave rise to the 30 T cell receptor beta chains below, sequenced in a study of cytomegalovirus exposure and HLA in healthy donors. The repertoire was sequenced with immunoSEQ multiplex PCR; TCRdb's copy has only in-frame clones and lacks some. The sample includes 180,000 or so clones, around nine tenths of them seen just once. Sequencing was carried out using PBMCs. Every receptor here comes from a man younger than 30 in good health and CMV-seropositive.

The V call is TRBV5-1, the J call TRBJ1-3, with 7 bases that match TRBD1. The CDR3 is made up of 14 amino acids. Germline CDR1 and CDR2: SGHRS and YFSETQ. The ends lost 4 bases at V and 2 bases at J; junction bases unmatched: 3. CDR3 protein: CASSPDRAGNTIYF. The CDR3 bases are TGCGCCAGCAGCCCCGACAGGGCTGGAAACACCATATATTTT.

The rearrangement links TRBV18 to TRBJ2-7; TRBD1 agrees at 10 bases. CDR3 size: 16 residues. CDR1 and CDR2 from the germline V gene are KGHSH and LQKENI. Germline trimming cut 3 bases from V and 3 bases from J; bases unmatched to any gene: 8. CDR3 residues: CASSPPTGGMSYEQYF. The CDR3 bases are TGTGCCAGCTCACCTCCGACAGGGGGCATGAGCTACGAGCAGTACTTC.

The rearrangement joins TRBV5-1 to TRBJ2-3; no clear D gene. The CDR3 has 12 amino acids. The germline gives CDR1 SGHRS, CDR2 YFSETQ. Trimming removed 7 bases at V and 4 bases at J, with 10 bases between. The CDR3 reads CASGPIADTQYF. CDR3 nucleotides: TGCGCCAGCGGCCCCATCGCAGATACGCAGTATTTT.

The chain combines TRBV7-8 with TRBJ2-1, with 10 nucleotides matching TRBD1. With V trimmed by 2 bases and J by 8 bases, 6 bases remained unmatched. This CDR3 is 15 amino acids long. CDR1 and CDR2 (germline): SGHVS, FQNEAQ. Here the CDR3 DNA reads TGTGCCAGCAGCTTAAGTGTGACAGGGGGCTATGAGCAGTTCTTC. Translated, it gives CASSLSVTGGYEQFF.

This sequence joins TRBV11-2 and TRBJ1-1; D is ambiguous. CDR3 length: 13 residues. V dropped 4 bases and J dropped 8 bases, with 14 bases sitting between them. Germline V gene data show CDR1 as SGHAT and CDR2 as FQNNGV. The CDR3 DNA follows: TGTGCCAGCAGCTACCCGAGGGCTACCGAAGCTTTCTTT. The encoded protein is CASSYPRATEAFF.

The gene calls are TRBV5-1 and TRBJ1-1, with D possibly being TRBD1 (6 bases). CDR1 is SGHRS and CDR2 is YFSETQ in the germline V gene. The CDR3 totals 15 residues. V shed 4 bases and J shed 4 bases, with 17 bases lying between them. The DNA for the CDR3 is TGCGCCAGCAGCCTAGACCCACAGGGTGGCACTGAAGCTTTCTTT. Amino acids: CASSLDPQGGTEAFF.

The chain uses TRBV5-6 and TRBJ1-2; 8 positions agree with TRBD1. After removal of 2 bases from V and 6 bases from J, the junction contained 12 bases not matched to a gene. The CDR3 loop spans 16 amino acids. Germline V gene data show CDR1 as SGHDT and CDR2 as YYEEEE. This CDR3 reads CASSFGTGGWGNGYTF. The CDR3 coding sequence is TGTGCCAGCAGCTTCGGGACAGGAGGGTGGGGTAATGGCTACACCTTC.

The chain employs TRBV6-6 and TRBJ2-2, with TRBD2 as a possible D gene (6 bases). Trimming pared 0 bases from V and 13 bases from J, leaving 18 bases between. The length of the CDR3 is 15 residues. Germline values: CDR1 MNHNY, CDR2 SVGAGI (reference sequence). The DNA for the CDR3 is TGTGCCAGCAGTTACTCGAATTTGGCCACAGCGGGGCTGTTTTTT. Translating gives CASSYSNLATAGLFF.

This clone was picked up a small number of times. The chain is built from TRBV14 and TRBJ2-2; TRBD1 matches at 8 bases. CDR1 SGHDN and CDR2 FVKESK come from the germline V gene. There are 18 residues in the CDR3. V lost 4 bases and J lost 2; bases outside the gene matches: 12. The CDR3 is CASSPPRGRWSNTGELFF. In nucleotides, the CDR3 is TGTGCCAGCAGCCCCCCCAGGGGGCGGTGGTCAAACACCGGGGAGCTGTTTTTT.

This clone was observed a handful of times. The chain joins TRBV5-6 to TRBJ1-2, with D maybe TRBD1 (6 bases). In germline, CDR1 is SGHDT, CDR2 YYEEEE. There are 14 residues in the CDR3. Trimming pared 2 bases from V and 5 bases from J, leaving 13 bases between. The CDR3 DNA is TGTGCCAGCAGCTTAACAGGGCCGCGATATGGCTACACCTTC. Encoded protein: CASSLTGPRYGYTF.

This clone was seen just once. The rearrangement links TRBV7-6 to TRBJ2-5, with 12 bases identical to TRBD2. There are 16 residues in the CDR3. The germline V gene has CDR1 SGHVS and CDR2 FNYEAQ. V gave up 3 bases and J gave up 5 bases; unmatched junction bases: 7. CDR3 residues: CASSFQASGGVETQYF. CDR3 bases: TGTGCCAGCAGCTTCCAAGCTAGCGGGGGGGTTGAGACCCAGTACTTC.

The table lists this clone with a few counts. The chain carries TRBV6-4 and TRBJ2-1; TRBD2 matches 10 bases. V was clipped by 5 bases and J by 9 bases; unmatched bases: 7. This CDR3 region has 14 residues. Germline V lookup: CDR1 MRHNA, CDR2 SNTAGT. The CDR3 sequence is CASSTLAGVGEQFF. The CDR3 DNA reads TGTGCCAGCAGTACTCTAGCGGGAGTGGGTGAGCAGTTCTTC.

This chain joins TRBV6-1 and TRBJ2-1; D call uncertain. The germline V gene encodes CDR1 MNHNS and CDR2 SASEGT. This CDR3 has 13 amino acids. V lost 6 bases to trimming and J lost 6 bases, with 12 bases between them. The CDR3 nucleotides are TGTGCCAGCAGCCCCCGTAGCCTCAATGAGCAGTTCTTC. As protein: CASSPRSLNEQFF.

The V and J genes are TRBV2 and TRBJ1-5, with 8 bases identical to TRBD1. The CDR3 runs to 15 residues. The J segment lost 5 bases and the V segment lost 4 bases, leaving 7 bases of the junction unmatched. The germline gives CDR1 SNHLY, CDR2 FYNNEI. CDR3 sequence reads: CASSVVVTGDQPQHF. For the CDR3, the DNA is TGTGCCAGCAGTGTCGTTGTGACAGGGGATCAGCCCCAGCATTTT. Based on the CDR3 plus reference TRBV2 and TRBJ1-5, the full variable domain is EPEVTQTPSHQVTQMGQEVILRCVPISNHLYFYWYRQILGQKVEFLVSFYNNEISEKSEIFDDQFSVERPDGSNFTLKIRSTKLEDSAMYFCASSVVVTGDQPQHFGDGTRLSIL.

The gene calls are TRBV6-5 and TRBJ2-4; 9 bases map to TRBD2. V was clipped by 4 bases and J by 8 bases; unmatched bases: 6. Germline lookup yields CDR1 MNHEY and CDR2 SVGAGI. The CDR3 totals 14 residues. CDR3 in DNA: TGTGCCAGCAGTTTGGGGGGACTAGCCGACATTCAGTACTTC. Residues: CASSLGGLADIQYF.

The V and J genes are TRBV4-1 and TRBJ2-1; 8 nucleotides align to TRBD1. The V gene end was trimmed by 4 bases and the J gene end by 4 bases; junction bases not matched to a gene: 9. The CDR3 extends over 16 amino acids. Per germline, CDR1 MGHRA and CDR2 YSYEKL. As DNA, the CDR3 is TGCGCCAGCAGCCGCCAAGGACAGGGATGGTACAATGAGCAGTTCTTC. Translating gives CASSRQGQGWYNEQFF.

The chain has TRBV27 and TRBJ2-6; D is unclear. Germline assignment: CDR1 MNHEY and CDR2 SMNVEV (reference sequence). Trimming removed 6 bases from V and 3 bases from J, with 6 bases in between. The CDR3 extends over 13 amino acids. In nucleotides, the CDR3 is TGTGCCAGCAGCACTCTTGGGGCCAACGTCCTGACTTTC. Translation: CASSTLGANVLTF.

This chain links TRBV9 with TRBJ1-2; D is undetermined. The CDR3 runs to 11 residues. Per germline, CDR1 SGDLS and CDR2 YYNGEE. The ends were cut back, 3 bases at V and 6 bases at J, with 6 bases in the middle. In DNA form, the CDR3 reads TGTGCCAGCAGCGCCGAGGATGGCTACACCTTC. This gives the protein CASSAEDGYTF. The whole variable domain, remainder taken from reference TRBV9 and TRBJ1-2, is DSGVTQTPKHLITATGQRVTLRCSPRSGDLSVYWYQQSLDQGLQFLIQYYNGEERAKGNILERFSAQQFPDLHSELNLSSLELGDSALYFCASSAEDGYTFGSGTRLTVV.

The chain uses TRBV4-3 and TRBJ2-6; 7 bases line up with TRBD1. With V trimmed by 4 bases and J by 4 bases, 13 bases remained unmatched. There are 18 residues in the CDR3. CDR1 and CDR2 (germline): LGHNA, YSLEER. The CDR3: CASSLYLAGGTGANVLTF. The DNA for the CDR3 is TGCGCCAGCAGCCTATATTTAGCAGGGGGTACCGGGGCCAACGTCCTGACTTTC.

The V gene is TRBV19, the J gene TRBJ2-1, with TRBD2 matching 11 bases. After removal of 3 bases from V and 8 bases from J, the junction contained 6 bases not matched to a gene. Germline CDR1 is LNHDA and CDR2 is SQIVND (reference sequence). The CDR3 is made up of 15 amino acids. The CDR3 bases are TGTGCCAGTAGTATGGGTAGCGGGGGGGGAGATGAGCAGTTCTTC. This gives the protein CASSMGSGGGDEQFF.

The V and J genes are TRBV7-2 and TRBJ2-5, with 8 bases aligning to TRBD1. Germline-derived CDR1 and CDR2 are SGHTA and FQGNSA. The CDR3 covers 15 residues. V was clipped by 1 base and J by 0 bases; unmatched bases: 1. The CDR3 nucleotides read TGTGCCAGCAGCTTAGGACAGGGGTACCAAGAGACCCAGTACTTC. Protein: CASSLGQGYQETQYF.

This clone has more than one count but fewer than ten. The CDR3 sequence is CASSAEDSNEQFF. The CDR3, as DNA: TGTGCCAGCAGTGCCGAGGACTCCAATGAGCAGTTCTTC. The chain has TRBV6-4 and TRBJ2-1; TRBD2 is a possible D gene (5 bases). The CDR3 consists of 13 residues. V shed 4 bases and J shed 6 bases, with 10 bases lying between them. Germline CDR1 MRHNA, CDR2 SNTAGT.

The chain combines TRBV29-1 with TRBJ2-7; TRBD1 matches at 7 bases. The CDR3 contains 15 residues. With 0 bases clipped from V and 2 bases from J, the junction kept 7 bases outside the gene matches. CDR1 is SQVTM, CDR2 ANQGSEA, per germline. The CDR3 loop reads CSVEEWSQGTYEQYF. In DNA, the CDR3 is TGCAGCGTTGAAGAATGGTCACAGGGGACCTACGAGCAGTACTTC.

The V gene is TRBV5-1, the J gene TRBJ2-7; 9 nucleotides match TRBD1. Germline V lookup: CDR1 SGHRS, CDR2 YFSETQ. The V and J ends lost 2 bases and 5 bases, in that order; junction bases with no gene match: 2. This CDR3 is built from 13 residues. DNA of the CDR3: TGCGCCAGCAGCTTTACAGGGGGCGACGAGCAGTACTTC. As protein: CASSFTGGDEQYF.

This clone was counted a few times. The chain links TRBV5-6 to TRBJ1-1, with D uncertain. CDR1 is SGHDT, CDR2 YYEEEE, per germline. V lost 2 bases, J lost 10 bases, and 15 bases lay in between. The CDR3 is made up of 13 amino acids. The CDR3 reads CASSLITDFGAFF. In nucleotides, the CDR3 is TGTGCCAGCAGCTTAATCACAGATTTCGGAGCTTTCTTT. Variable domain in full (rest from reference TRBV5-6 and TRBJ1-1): DAGVTQSPTHLIKTRGQQVTLRCSPKSGHDTVSWYQQALGQGPQFIFQYYEEEERQRGNFPDRFSGHQFPNYSSELNVNALLLGDSALYLCASSLITDFGAFFGQGTRLTVV.

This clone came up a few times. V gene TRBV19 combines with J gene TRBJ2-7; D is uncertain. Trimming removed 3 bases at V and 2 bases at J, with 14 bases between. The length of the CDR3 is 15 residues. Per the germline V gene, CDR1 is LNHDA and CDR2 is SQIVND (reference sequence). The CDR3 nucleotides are TGTGCCAGTAGTATGGGCTGGCTGGGCCCCTACGAGCAGTACTTC. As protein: CASSMGWLGPYEQYF.

In DNA, the CDR3 is TGTGCCAGCACCCCGCGCGGCGGGGAGCTGTTTTTT. Translated, it gives CASTPRGGELFF. The chain has TRBV7-9 and TRBJ2-2; D remains ambiguous. From germline, CDR1 is SEHNR and CDR2 FQNEAQ (reference sequence). Trimming shortened V by 7 bases and J by 7 bases, and 10 bases separated the two germline ends. This CDR3 is 12 amino acids long. The variable domain in full, completed from reference TRBV7-9 and TRBJ2-2, reads DTGVSQNPRHKITKRGQNVTFRCDPISEHNRLYWYRQTLGQGPEFLTYFQNEAQLEKSRLLSDRFSAERPKGSFSTLEIQRTEQGDSAMYLCASTPRGGELFFGEGSRLTVL.

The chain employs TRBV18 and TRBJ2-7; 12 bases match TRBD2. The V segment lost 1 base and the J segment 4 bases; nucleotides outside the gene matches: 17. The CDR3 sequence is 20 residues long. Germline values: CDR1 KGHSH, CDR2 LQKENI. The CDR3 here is CASSPLDLAGGPKLYYEQYF. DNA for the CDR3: TGTGCCAGCTCACCACTCGATCTAGCGGGAGGGCCGAAGCTATATTACGAGCAGTACTTC.

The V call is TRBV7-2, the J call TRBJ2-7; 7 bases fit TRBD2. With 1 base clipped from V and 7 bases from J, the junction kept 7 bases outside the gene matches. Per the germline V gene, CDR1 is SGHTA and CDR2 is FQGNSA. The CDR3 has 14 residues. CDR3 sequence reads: CASSLGAGVREQYF. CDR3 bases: TGTGCCAGCAGCTTAGGGGCGGGAGTCCGTGAGCAGTACTTC.

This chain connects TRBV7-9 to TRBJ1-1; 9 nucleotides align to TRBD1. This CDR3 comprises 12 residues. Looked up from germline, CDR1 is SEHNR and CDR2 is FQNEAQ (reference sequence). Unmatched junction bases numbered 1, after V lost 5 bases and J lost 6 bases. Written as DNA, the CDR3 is TGTGCCAGCAGCACAGGGGGCCCTGAAGCTTTCTTT. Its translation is CASSTGGPEAFF. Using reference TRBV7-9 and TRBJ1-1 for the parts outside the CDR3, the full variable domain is DTGVSQNPRHKITKRGQNVTFRCDPISEHNRLYWYRQTLGQGPEFLTYFQNEAQLEKSRLLSDRFSAERPKGSFSTLEIQRTEQGDSAMYLCASSTGGPEAFFGQGTRLTVV.